This T cell receptor (beta chain) derives from a study of T-cell memory formation after mild COVID-19. This clonotype was counted only a few times. A single record per CDR3 protein comes from TCRdb applying MiXCR to the 5' RACE reads. The table has around 340,000 distinct CDR3 sequences, approximately 13% seen once. Germline CDR1 LGHNA, CDR2 YSLEER. The CDR3 loop spans 16 amino acids. With V trimmed by 4 bases and J by 8 bases, 11 bases remained unmatched. Source material: PBMCs or a T cell subset sorted from them (not recorded which). The clonotype originates from a man aged 18 to 35 who had mild COVID-19 (a few samples of this study predate the infection). Cell type and time point are not known. V gene TRBV4-3 combines with J gene TRBJ1-4; the match to TRBD1 covers 9 bases. Here the CDR3 DNA reads TGCGCCAGCAGCCCAGATCCGGGACAGGGCGGCGAAAAACTGTTTTTT. It is translated as CASSPDPGQGGEKLFF.